This is a list of T cell receptor beta chains from one sample in a study of OX40 agonist ivuxolimab in advanced cancers. Only in-frame clones appear in the TCRdb table, and some are missing; sequencing was by immunoSEQ multiplex PCR. Among 15,000 to 20,000 clones listed, about 80% were seen once. Sequencing used CD4+ or CD8+ T cells sorted from blood, obtained in a trial of the OX40 agonist ivuxolimab. These receptors all stem from an adult with an advanced solid tumor such as melanoma, head and neck, liver or kidney cancer. CDR3s include the opening cysteine and the closing phenylalanine or tryptophan. A D gene is named only where the DNA matches it firmly. Clone size appears in some rows only: once, few, many, or a class for an expanded clone.

>NA|15|TRBV4-3|NA|TRBJ2-3
CASSLSQTSTDTQYF
TGCGCCAGCAGCCTCTCGCAGACTAGCACAGATACGCAGTATTTT
>NA|15|TRBV7-3|TRBD2|TRBJ2-3
CASSLLAGGTDTQYF
TGTGCCAGCAGCTTACTAGCGGGGGGTACAGATACGCAGTATTTT
>once|15|TRBV10-3|TRBD1|TRBJ2-3
CAISERGTGTDTQYF
TGTGCCATCAGTGAGAGAGGGACAGGCACAGATACGCAGTATTTT
>NA|13|TRBV4-2|NA|TRBJ2-7
CASSQAQGYEQYF
TGTGCCAGCAGCCAGGCACAGGGTTACGAGCAGTACTTC
>NA|16|TRBV4-3|TRBD1|TRBJ1-5
CASSQELGGGNQPQHF
TGCGCCAGCAGCCAAGAATTAGGGGGCGGCAATCAGCCCCAGCATTTT
>NA|14|TRBV4-1|NA|TRBJ2-5
CASSHSAGLQTQYF
TGCGCCAGCAGCCATAGCGCAGGGTTACAGACCCAGTACTTC
>once|13|TRBV6-4|NA|TRBJ2-2
CASSDREAGELFF
TGTGCCAGCAGCGACCGAGAGGCCGGGGAGCTGTTTTTT
>NA|14|TRBV27|TRBD1|TRBJ1-4
CASKDWTGGGKLFF
TGTGCCAGCAAAGACTGGACAGGGGGCGGAAAACTGTTTTTT
>NA|12|TRBV2|NA|TRBJ1-1
CASSRHYTEAFF
TGTGCCAGCAGTCGACATTACACTGAAGCTTTCTTT
>NA|16|TRBV4-3|NA|TRBJ2-6
CASSQDADSGANVLTF
TGCGCCAGCAGCCAAGATGCGGACTCTGGGGCCAACGTCCTGACTTTC
>NA|12|TRBV15|NA|TRBJ1-1
CATSRGFTEAFF
TGTGCCACCAGCAGAGGTTTCACTGAAGCTTTCTTT
>NA|16|TRBV19|TRBD1|TRBJ1-1
CASKLWGTGVVTEAFF
TGTGCCAGTAAATTGTGGGGCACAGGGGTCGTCACTGAAGCTTTCTTT
>NA|14|TRBV5-6|NA|TRBJ1-6
CASSLGGGISPLHF
TGTGCCAGCAGCTTGGGGGGCGGGATTTCACCCCTCCACTTT
>once|16|TRBV19|NA|TRBJ1-3
CASTKDPFVSGNTIYF
TGTGCCAGTACGAAGGACCCATTCGTCTCTGGAAACACCATATATTTT
>NA|16|TRBV4-1|TRBD1|TRBJ1-6
CASSQVGQGYNSPLHF
TGCGCCAGCAGCCAAGTGGGACAGGGCTATAATTCACCCCTCCACTTT
>NA|20|TRBV28|TRBD2|TRBJ2-3
CASSLSGGRSGGRGTDTQYF
TGTGCCAGCAGTTTATCTGGGGGTCGTAGCGGGGGCCGGGGCACAGATACGCAGTATTTT
>NA|16|TRBV27|NA|TRBJ2-1
CASSFSPGMINNEQFF
TGTGCCAGCAGTTTTTCCCCGGGAATGATCAACAATGAGCAGTTCTTC
>NA|12|TRBV7-9|TRBD1|TRBJ1-1
CASSLQGAEAFF
TGTGCCAGCAGCTTACAGGGGGCCGAAGCTTTCTTT
>NA|13|TRBV19|NA|TRBJ2-1
CASSWTELREQFF
TGTGCCAGTAGTTGGACGGAGCTCAGGGAGCAGTTCTTC
>NA|13|TRBV10-2|NA|TRBJ2-5
CASSDWSGETQYF
TGCGCCAGCAGTGATTGGTCAGGAGAGACCCAGTACTTC
>NA|18|TRBV4-2|NA|TRBJ2-5
CASSPNLLSSVSQETQYF
TGTGCCAGCAGCCCTAATTTACTATCGAGCGTCTCCCAAGAGACCCAGTACTTC
>NA|13|TRBV5-1|NA|TRBJ2-5
CASSLDSQETQYF
TGCGCCAGCAGCTTGGACAGCCAAGAGACCCAGTACTTC
>NA|13|TRBV15|TRBD2|TRBJ2-7
CATSGTSGYEQYF
TGTGCCACCAGCGGGACTAGCGGCTACGAGCAGTACTTC
>NA|12|TRBV7-2|NA|TRBJ2-2
CASSSNTGELFF
TGTGCCAGCAGCTCAAACACCGGGGAGCTGTTTTTT
>few|12|TRBV7-9|NA|TRBJ2-2
CASSSGTGELFF
TGTGCCAGCAGCTCAGGCACCGGGGAGCTGTTTTTT
>NA|15|TRBV9|NA|TRBJ2-3
CASSALAAVADTQYF
TGTGCCAGCAGCGCCTTAGCGGCCGTCGCAGATACGCAGTATTTT
>few|13|TRBV9|NA|TRBJ1-5
CASSAGDIQPQHF
TGTGCCAGCAGCGCCGGAGACATCCAGCCCCAGCATTTT
>NA|14|TRBV7-9|TRBD2|TRBJ2-1
CASSSAGGITEQFF
TGTGCCAGCAGCTCTGCGGGAGGGATAACTGAGCAGTTCTTC
>NA|12|TRBV2|NA|TRBJ1-2
CASSPRGYGYTF
TGTGCCAGCAGTCCCCGAGGCTATGGCTACACCTTC
>NA|16|TRBV7-9|NA|TRBJ2-7
CASTLGATGRGYEQYF
TGTGCCAGCACCTTAGGGGCTACAGGGCGCGGCTACGAGCAGTACTTC
>NA|17|TRBV14|TRBD1|TRBJ2-3
CASSQIGGDRVTDTQYF
TGTGCCAGCAGCCAAATTGGGGGGGACAGGGTTACAGATACGCAGTATTTT
>NA|15|TRBV18|NA|TRBJ1-1
CASSPLGSGDTEAFF
TGTGCCAGCTCACCACTGGGGTCCGGGGACACTGAAGCTTTCTTT
>NA|15|TRBV6-6|TRBD1|TRBJ2-5
CASSYSGQGMETQYF
TGTGCCAGCAGTTACTCGGGACAGGGCATGGAGACCCAGTACTTC
>once|16|TRBV6-1|NA|TRBJ2-3
CASSEWVGLSTDTQYF
TGTGCCAGCAGTGAATGGGTGGGTCTTAGCACAGATACGCAGTATTTT
>medium-sized|14|TRBV4-2|NA|TRBJ2-3
CASSQVGITDTQYF
TGTGCCAGCAGCCAAGTCGGTATCACAGATACGCAGTATTTT
>NA|14|TRBV6-6|NA|TRBJ2-5
CASSSRLDQETQYF
TGTGCCAGCAGTTCAAGACTAGACCAAGAGACCCAGTACTTC
>NA|14|TRBV7-9|NA|TRBJ2-7
CASSFGQISYEQYF
TGTGCCAGCAGCTTCGGACAGATCTCCTACGAGCAGTACTTC
>NA|12|TRBV7-3|NA|TRBJ2-1
CASSKGVNEQFF
TGTGCCAGCAGCAAGGGGGTAAATGAGCAGTTCTTC
>NA|14|TRBV4-1|TRBD1|TRBJ2-7
CASSQLQGSYEQYF
TGCGCCAGCAGCCAGTTACAGGGGTCCTACGAGCAGTACTTC
>NA|13|TRBV27|NA|TRBJ1-2
CASSFRGQGGYTF
TGTGCCAGCAGTTTTAGGGGTCAGGGTGGCTACACCTTC
>NA|13|TRBV7-9|NA|TRBJ2-7
CASIRTPFVEQYF
TGTGCCAGCATCCGGACACCCTTCGTCGAGCAGTACTTC
>NA|13|TRBV19|NA|TRBJ2-7
CASSLTGPLEQYF
TGTGCCAGTAGTTTAACAGGGCCCCTCGAGCAGTACTTC
>few|15|TRBV7-2|NA|TRBJ1-2
CASSFYRAWNYGYTF
TGTGCCAGCAGCTTTTACAGGGCTTGGAACTATGGCTACACCTTC
>NA|14|TRBV5-5|NA|TRBJ1-4
CASSLVWGDEKLFF
TGTGCCAGCAGCTTGGTTTGGGGGGATGAAAAACTGTTTTTT
>NA|16|TRBV5-8|NA|TRBJ1-6
CASRFDRPGGNSPLHF
TGTGCCAGCAGATTTGACCGCCCCGGTGGTAATTCACCCCTCCACTTT
>once|14|TRBV5-1|TRBD1|TRBJ1-2
CASSRGQGIGGYTF
TGCGCCAGCAGCCGGGGACAGGGAATTGGTGGCTACACCTTC
>large|11|TRBV19|NA|TRBJ2-7
CASSIFGEQYF
TGTGCCAGTAGTATATTTGGTGAGCAGTACTTC
>NA|14|TRBV6-1|NA|TRBJ1-1
CASSDRIWGAEAFF
TGTGCCAGCAGTGATAGGATCTGGGGGGCTGAAGCTTTCTTT
>NA|15|TRBV19|NA|TRBJ1-1
CASSTGSLMGTEAFF
TGTGCCAGTAGTACAGGATCCCTCATGGGCACTGAAGCTTTCTTT
>few|15|TRBV15|NA|TRBJ2-3
CATSRGRGGADTQYF
TGTGCCACCAGCAGAGGCAGGGGGGGCGCAGATACGCAGTATTTT
>NA|15|TRBV6-1|NA|TRBJ2-7
CASSEVWAGHYEQYF
TGTGCCAGCAGTGAAGTGTGGGCAGGGCATTACGAGCAGTACTTC
>few|15|TRBV28|TRBD2|TRBJ2-7
CASTPTGTSSGEQYF
TGTGCCAGCACCCCAACCGGGACTAGCAGTGGCGAGCAGTACTTC
>NA|16|TRBV6-8|TRBD1|TRBJ2-4
CASRDDRGRAKNIQYF
TGTGCCAGCAGGGACGACAGGGGGCGAGCCAAAAACATTCAGTACTTC
>once|16|TRBV28|NA|TRBJ2-6
CASSSIRVSGANVLTF
TGTGCCAGCAGTTCTATCAGGGTCTCTGGGGCCAACGTCCTGACTTTC
>NA|13|TRBV5-4|NA|TRBJ2-5
CASSQALQETQYF
TGTGCCAGCAGCCAGGCTCTCCAAGAGACCCAGTACTTC